The 25 T cell receptor beta chains given below trace back to one sample, sequenced in a study of T cells in Graves' hyperthyroidism and ophthalmopathy. TCR beta CDR3 regions were amplified from RNA transcripts. TCR CDR3 regions were first amplified by RT-PCR with HTBI primers. TCRdb recomputed calls from the multiplex PCR reads with MiXCR, one row per CDR3 protein. The sample lists hundreds of thousands of distinct CDR3 sequences; about two fifths were seen once. Sequencing was performed on blood. Receptors originate from a man aged 18 to 35 with Graves' hyperthyroidism.

This clonotype was found a few times. The genes are TRBV7-2 and TRBJ2-7; 10 positions agree with TRBD1. CDR1 is SGHTA and CDR2 is FQGNSA in the germline V gene. This CDR3 has 15 residues. Losses at the gene ends were 5 bases for V and 3 bases for J; bases not matched to a gene: 7. Here the CDR3 DNA reads TGTGCCAGCAGCGAACAGGGACAGGGGTACTACGAGCAGTACTTC. Protein sequence: CASSEQGQGYYEQYF.

This clonotype was recorded many times. The J gene is TRBJ1-4, the V gene TRBV25-1; D not certain. CDR1 is MGHDK, CDR2 SYGVNS, per germline. The CDR3 is 13 amino acids. V shed 2 bases and J shed 7 bases, with 8 bases lying between them. Here the CDR3 reads CASSEGSFEKLFF. The CDR3, as DNA: TGTGCCAGCAGTGAAGGGTCTTTTGAAAAACTGTTTTTT.

The CDR3 sequence is CASSFQGSYNSPLHF. CDR3 DNA sequence: TGTGCCAGCAGCTTCCAGGGATCCTATAATTCACCCCTCCACTTT. The V gene is TRBV5-4, the J gene TRBJ1-6, with TRBD1 as a possible D gene (5 bases). V was clipped by 2 bases and J by 1 base, with 7 bases between them. This CDR3 is built from 15 residues. From germline, CDR1 is SGHNT and CDR2 YYREEE (reference sequence).

The rearrangement links TRBV7-2 to TRBJ2-7, with 9 nucleotides matching TRBD2. The V gene end was trimmed by 1 base and the J gene end by 0 bases; junction bases not matched to a gene: 4. Germline V gene data show CDR1 as SGHTA and CDR2 as FQGNSA. This CDR3 comprises 16 residues. CDR3: CASSLELAGSSYEQYF. CDR3 DNA: TGTGCCAGCAGCTTAGAACTAGCGGGTAGCTCCTACGAGCAGTACTTC.

This clonotype has at least ten counts. The genes are TRBV6-5 and TRBJ1-1; TRBD1 might be the D (5 bases). This CDR3 has 14 amino acids. Germline V CDR1 and CDR2: MNHEY, SVGAGI. Trimming left V 5 bases short and J 1 base short, with 11 bases between. The CDR3 loop reads CASSTNGQNTEAFF. The CDR3 bases are TGTGCCAGCAGTACGAACGGACAGAACACTGAAGCTTTCTTT.

With respect to this clonotype: The junction differs from germline at one of its ends, possibly a read error. This chain joins TRBV2 and TRBJ1-3, with D possibly being TRBD1 (5 bases). In germline, CDR1 is SNHLY, CDR2 FYNNEI. This CDR3 is 14 amino acids long. CDR3 protein: CASSEYFLGDTIYF. CDR3 bases: TGTGCTAGCAGTGAATATTTCTTGGGGGACACCATATATTTT.

The genes are TRBV7-9 and TRBJ1-6; 9 bases fit TRBD1. V gave up 5 bases and J gave up 9 bases; unmatched junction bases: 8. Germline values: CDR1 SEHNR, CDR2 FQNEAQ (reference sequence). The CDR3 runs 15 residues. The CDR3 protein is CASSAGQGLGSPLHF. In DNA form, the CDR3 reads TGTGCCAGCAGCGCCGGACAGGGGTTAGGTTCACCCCTCCACTTT.

This clonotype came up many times. This chain connects TRBV19 to TRBJ2-6; D remains unclear. Germline CDR1 is LNHDA and CDR2 is SQIVND (reference sequence). This CDR3 has 16 amino acids. The V and J ends lost 1 base and 3 bases respectively, with 10 bases between them. Here the CDR3 DNA reads TGTGCCAGTAGTATAGTGGGTTCGCTTGGGGCCAACGTCCTGACTTTC. Residues: CASSIVGSLGANVLTF.

This clonotype was seen only a few times. The chain combines TRBV7-9 with TRBJ1-1; D gene uncertain. The CDR3 extends over 14 amino acids. Germline V gives CDR1 SEHNR, CDR2 FQNEAQ (reference sequence). Trimming cost V 5 bases and J 4 bases, with 14 bases left between them. The CDR3 region has the DNA TGTGCCAGCAGCCCCGACTTGGCAAGCACTGAAGCTTTCTTT. Translated: CASSPDLASTEAFF.

This clonotype has ten or more counts. This sequence joins TRBV29-1 and TRBJ1-1; a weak D match, TRBD1 (5 bases). Germline V gene sequence: CDR1 SQVTM, CDR2 ANQGSEA. Trimming removed 3 bases from V and 6 bases from J, with 11 bases in between. CDR3 length: 12 residues. The CDR3 spells CSVEFRVAEAFF. The DNA of the CDR3 is TGCAGCGTTGAGTTCAGGGTCGCTGAAGCTTTCTTT.

The V and J genes are TRBV9 and TRBJ1-4, with 7 bases aligning to TRBD1. J lost 5 bases, V lost 1 base, and 5 bases had no gene match. Germline-derived CDR1 and CDR2 are SGDLS and YYNGEE. The CDR3 extends over 15 amino acids. CDR3 in amino acids: CASSVQGGANEKLFF. CDR3 coding DNA: TGTGCCAGCAGCGTACAGGGGGGCGCAAATGAAAAACTGTTTTTT.

In this sample, this clonotype turned up many times. The V and J genes are TRBV19 and TRBJ1-2; 9 bases agree with TRBD1. This CDR3 spans 14 amino acids. Unmatched junction bases numbered 5, after V lost 7 bases and J lost 2 bases. Germline CDR1 and CDR2: LNHDA and SQIVND (reference sequence). CDR3 protein: CASTRTGVNYGYTF. In nucleotides, the CDR3 is TGTGCCAGTACCAGGACAGGGGTAAACTATGGCTACACCTTC.

The chain has TRBV6-5 and TRBJ1-5; the D is unclear. Per germline, CDR1 MNHEY and CDR2 SVGAGI. V lost 6 bases to trimming and J lost 3 bases, with 18 bases between them. The CDR3 is 16 amino acids. This CDR3 is CASSHDGNPHNQPQHF. The CDR3, as DNA: TGTGCCAGCAGCCATGACGGAAATCCCCACAATCAGCCCCAGCATTTT.

The chain links TRBV5-1 to TRBJ1-1; D perhaps matches TRBD1 (5 bases). The CDR3 is 15 residues long. V was shortened by 0 bases and J by 5 bases, with 14 bases between the two germline ends. CDR1 is SGHRS and CDR2 is YFSETQ in the germline V gene. CDR3 coding DNA: TGCGCCAGCAGCTTGGATGCAGGGTTGGGAACTGAAGCTTTCTTT. It translates to CASSLDAGLGTEAFF.

The count of this clonotype is one. The gene calls are TRBV2 and TRBJ1-1; a weak D match, TRBD1 (6 bases). Trimming shortened V by 2 bases and J by 7 bases, and 11 bases separated the two germline ends. Germline assignment: CDR1 SNHLY and CDR2 FYNNEI. The CDR3 runs 13 residues. CDR3 coding DNA: TGTGCCAGCAGTGAAACAGGGTTGCTTGAAGCTTTCTTT. It specifies CASSETGLLEAFF. Looking up the rest from reference TRBV2 and TRBJ1-1 gives the full variable domain: EPEVTQTPSHQVTQMGQEVILRCVPISNHLYFYWYRQILGQKVEFLVSFYNNEISEKSEIFDDQFSVERPDGSNFTLKIRSTKLEDSAMYFCASSETGLLEAFFGQGTRLTVV.

The gene calls are TRBV25-1 and TRBJ2-5, with TRBD2 matching over 7 bases. Germline CDR1 and CDR2: MGHDK and SYGVNS. The CDR3 is made up of 14 amino acids. V lost 5 bases and J lost 5; bases outside the gene matches: 8. The CDR3 coding sequence is TGTGCCAGCAGTTATTCGGGAGGAACGGAGACCCAGTACTTC. It encodes CASSYSGGTETQYF.

J is TRBJ2-7 and V is TRBV7-8; TRBD1 matches 7 bases. J lost 6 bases, V lost 6 bases, and 14 bases had no gene match. The CDR3 contains 15 residues. From germline, CDR1 is SGHVS and CDR2 FQNEAQ. The CDR3 spells CASSYSPTGLSEQYF. CDR3 bases: TGTGCCAGCAGTTACTCCCCGACAGGGCTTTCCGAGCAGTACTTC.

The chain couples TRBV6-4 to TRBJ2-2; 12 positions match TRBD2. Trimming at V came to 6 bases and at J to 3 bases, leaving 2 bases not matched to a gene. Germline loops: CDR1 MRHNA, CDR2 SNTAGT. The CDR3 consists of 15 residues. CDR3 sequence: CASSWTSGDTGELFF. The CDR3 DNA reads TGTGCCAGCAGCTGGACTAGCGGGGACACCGGGGAGCTGTTTTTT.

V usage is TRBV7-2 and J usage is TRBJ1-6; weak D call: TRBD1 (6 bases). There are 13 residues in the CDR3. CDR1 is SGHTA and CDR2 is FQGNSA in the germline V gene. V lost 5 bases, J lost 15 bases, and 17 bases lay in between. The CDR3 is CASSPGQLTVLHF. The CDR3 region has the DNA TGTGCCAGCAGCCCGGGACAACTCACGGTCCTCCACTTT.

The V call is TRBV29-1, the J call TRBJ1-4, with 11 bases that match TRBD1. The V and J ends lost 1 base and 7 bases, in that order; junction bases with no gene match: 5. From germline, CDR1 is SQVTM and CDR2 ANQGSEA. This CDR3 has 15 amino acids. The CDR3 sequence is CSVEVGGTGGEKLFF. CDR3 DNA sequence: TGCAGCGTTGAAGTAGGAGGGACAGGGGGTGAAAAACTGTTTTTT.

Concerning this clonotype: With a much larger clone just one base away, this may be a read error. This rearrangement joins TRBV10-3 to TRBJ2-6; the D call may be TRBD1 or TRBD2 (5 bases each). CDR1 is ENHRY, CDR2 SYGVKD, per germline. This CDR3 region has 15 residues. CDR3 DNA sequence: TGTGCCATCAGCAAAGGGGAGTCTGAGGCCAACGTCCTGACTTTC. As protein: CAISKGESEANVLTF.

The chain employs TRBV12-3 or TRBV12-4 and TRBJ2-2; D ambiguous. This CDR3 has 11 residues. V was pared by 3 bases and J by 11 bases, with 7 bases between. CDR3 region: CASSFGRELFF. The CDR3 DNA is TGTGCCAGCAGTTTCGGAAGAGAGCTGTTTTTT.

The chain uses TRBV20-1 and TRBJ2-5, with 11 bases fitting TRBD2. The ends lost 3 bases at V and 5 bases at J; junction bases unmatched: 8. CDR1 is DFQATT and CDR2 is SNEGSKA in the germline V gene (reference sequence). The CDR3 spans 15 residues. CDR3: CSASVLAGAHETQYF. The CDR3 DNA is TGCAGTGCTAGTGTACTAGCGGGAGCTCACGAGACCCAGTACTTC.

The chain uses TRBV7-9 and TRBJ2-1, with 7 positions matching TRBD2. V shed 5 bases and J 8 bases; nucleotides not matched to a gene: 6. Germline CDR1 is SEHNR and CDR2 is FQNEAQ (reference sequence). The CDR3 has 13 amino acids. The DNA of the CDR3 is TGTGCCAGCAGCCAACTAAGCGGGGATGAGCAGTTCTTC. This sequence encodes CASSQLSGDEQFF.

This clonotype was detected only a few times. The rearrangement uses TRBV20-1 and TRBJ2-7, with TRBD1 matching over 11 bases. This CDR3 is built from 14 residues. Germline loops: CDR1 DFQATT, CDR2 SNEGSKA (reference sequence). Germline trimming cut 2 bases from V and 4 bases from J; bases unmatched to any gene: 4. CDR3 loop: CSARPGQGGYEQYF. CDR3 nucleotides: TGCAGTGCTAGACCGGGACAGGGGGGGTACGAGCAGTACTTC.